Listed below are T cell receptor beta chains from one sample, sequenced in a study of cytomegalovirus exposure and HLA in healthy donors. Sequencing used immunoSEQ multiplex PCR; TCRdb keeps in-frame clones, though not all of them. The table gives about 50,000 clones; the top ten clones make up approximately 1% of it. Specimen: PBMCs. The receptors come from a woman aged 40 to 55 in good health and CMV-seronegative. Each CDR3 is given with its conserved first and last residue. Fields, in order: D gene, J gene, V gene, CDR3 DNA, CDR3 protein. The D gene is left open where the match is weak.

TRBD2,TRBJ2-1,TRBV5-1,TGCGCCAGCAGCTTAAAAGGGGCTAGCGGGAGGGCCTACAATGAGCAGTTCTTC,CASSLKGASGRAYNEQFF
TRBD1,TRBJ2-7,TRBV29-1,TGCAGCGTCCTAGCCAGGGACAGAGCCTACGAGCAGTACTTC,CSVLARDRAYEQYF
TRBD1,TRBJ2-1,TRBV7-2,TGTGCCAGCAGCTTAGTCCGGGACAGGGGATACAATGAGCAGTTCTTC,CASSLVRDRGYNEQFF
TRBD1,TRBJ1-2,TRBV7-9,TGTGCCAGCAGCATGGGACAGACAAATTATGGCTACACCTTC,CASSMGQTNYGYTF
TRBD2,TRBJ2-3,TRBV6-1,TGTGCCAGCAGTGACCTAGCGGGAGGGCATAGCACAGATACGCAGTATTTT,CASSDLAGGHSTDTQYF
TRBD1,TRBJ2-7,TRBV5-1,TGCGCCAGCAGATTGACAGGGGGCCGGACCTACGAGCAGTACTTC,CASRLTGGRTYEQYF
TRBD2,TRBJ2-1,TRBV7-6,TGTGCCAGCAGCTTAGGTGGGGGAGGGTCCTACAATGAGCAGTTCTTC,CASSLGGGGSYNEQFF
TRBD1,TRBJ2-2,TRBV5-1,TGCGCCAGCAGCCTGGGTACAGGGGGACCCGGGGAGCTGTTTTTT,CASSLGTGGPGELFF
NA,TRBJ1-1,TRBV28,TGTGCCAGCTGGAGGGGGGGTACCCTAAACACTGAAGCTTTCTTT,CASWRGGTLNTEAFF
TRBD2,TRBJ2-7,TRBV7-8,TGTGCCAGCAGCTCATACATTCTAGCGGGAGCCTACGAGCAGTACTTC,CASSSYILAGAYEQYF
TRBD2,TRBJ2-1,TRBV29-1,TGCAGCGTTGGGCTAGCGGGAGGGTCCTACAATGAGCAGTTCTTC,CSVGLAGGSYNEQFF
NA,TRBJ1-1,TRBV7-3,TGTGCCAGCAGCTTAAACCCCGGTAGGGGATGGCACACTGAAGCTTTCTTT,CASSLNPGRGWHTEAFF
NA,TRBJ1-2,TRBV6-5,TGTGCCAGCAGTTACACACAGGGATATGGCTACACCTTC,CASSYTQGYGYTF
TRBD1,TRBJ2-5,TRBV18,TGTGCCAGCTCACGCGGACAGGGGCTAGATGGCGAGACCCAGTACTTC,CASSRGQGLDGETQYF
NA,TRBJ2-5,TRBV7-2,TGTGCCAGCAGCTTCCAGGGTAGCGGACAAGAGACCCAGTACTTC,CASSFQGSGQETQYF
TRBD1,TRBJ1-1,TRBV28,TGTGCCAGCAGTTCCCCGGACAGGGGAGCTTTCTTT,CASSSPDRGAFF
NA,TRBJ2-2,TRBV27,TGTGCCAGCAGTTTAGGAGGGCAGGGATACACCGGGGAGCTGTTTTTT,CASSLGGQGYTGELFF
TRBD1,TRBJ1-1,TRBV10-3,TGTGCCATCAGTGAGATAGGGACAGGGGGCACTGAAGCTTTCTTT,CAISEIGTGGTEAFF
NA,TRBJ2-7,TRBV18,TGTGCCAGCTCACCACGTGGAGGTGGCGACAGGGAGGCCTACGAGCAGTACTTC,CASSPRGGGDREAYEQYF
NA,TRBJ2-7,TRBV18,TGTGCCAGCTCACCTCTTCCCGGACTAATAGACGTAAACGAGCAGTACTTC,CASSPLPGLIDVNEQYF
TRBD2,TRBJ2-5,TRBV5-4,TGTGCCAGCAGCCTGAAAGCGGGACAAGAGACCCAGTACTTC,CASSLKAGQETQYF
NA,TRBJ2-4,TRBV19,TGTGCCAGTAGTATTCCGGGGTTAGCCAAAAACATTCAGTACTTC,CASSIPGLAKNIQYF
NA,TRBJ2-7,TRBV18,TGTGCCAGCTCACCACTGGCGAGGGCCGAGCAGTACTTC,CASSPLARAEQYF